This T cell receptor (beta chain) comes out of a study of T cell responses to AZD1222 COVID-19 vaccine (dated by TCRdb to the early 2020s). About the investigation overall: AZD1222 recipients given second doses at about 4 weeks or at about 12 weeks were pooled, since spike-specific TCR depth and breadth were not found to differ between the two schedules. TCR sequencing covered 230 or so trial participants: 200 to 220 given two doses of AZD1222 and around 25 given two doses of MenACWY control vaccine. Trial participants were enrolled by age into subgroups of 18-55, 56-69 and 70-plus years, and approximately 150, 30 and 60 TCR-sequenced participants, respectively, were included in these subgroups. Study-wide findings and limitations: Most participants were white British and females outnumbered males, and the authors suggested that clonal diversity may have been underestimated. After two AZD1222 doses, both the breadth and the depth of spike-specific TCRs were significantly higher than at day 0 and than in MenACWY recipients. Vaccine-associated CD4 TCRs spanned the whole spike protein, with dominant responses in regions 160-218 and 743-854. The 56-69-year group was small, and its depth increase did not reach significance, likely because of low power. Conclusions about previously exposed vaccinees were limited because only six AZD1222 recipients were SARS-CoV-2 seropositive at baseline. Because no day 14 peak-response samples were available, repertoires were characterized only after the peak T cell response. Reportedly, close to half of the unique spike-specific TCRs recognized epitopes lying outside the regions that are mutated in the B.1.351 and B.1.1.7 variants.

Regarding this clone: Its cognate antigen has yet to be identified. One base away there is no much larger clone; base qualities are not given.

The CDR3 regions of human TCRbeta chains were subjected to immunosequencing. In the authors' own workflow: Repertoire TCRs were checked for matches against a reference library of SARS-CoV-2-specific TCRs that had been generated using the MIRA antigen-specificity platform. Breadth meant the fraction of unique TCRs that were SARS-CoV-2-associated, whereas depth meant the fraction of total T cells that were SARS-CoV-2-associated. Using the MIRA data, every spike-specific TCR was mapped to the spike region that the TCR reacted to and assigned to either a CD4 or a CD8 class. Log10-transformed breadth and depth values were compared by one-way ANOVA with Sidak's multiple comparisons tests. As stored in TCRdb, this immuneACCESS dataset retains in-frame rearrangements with V and J assigned. A fraction of the clones does not appear; measured against another copy, unresolved V genes explain less than half of the discrepancy, and the remainder lacks a known reason. The DNA was the basis for D and trimming; V, J and clone size are from that table. The sample yields about 140,000 clones; roughly 90% were counted once. The top ten clonotypes cover about 2.7% of the sample.

Taken with the paper, the label for time point translates to: baseline before first vaccination. Vaccinee samples were obtained from the UK trials COV001 and COV002, which included a single-blind randomized controlled phase 2/3 trial of AZD1222 (ChAdOx1 nCoV-19) in healthy adults. For TCRbeta chain sequencing, PBMC samples from trial participants were taken at day 0 and at day 28 after the second dose. The CDR3 runs 15 amino acids, cysteine and phenylalanine included. Only the CDR3 DNA is retained, 45 bases long and in frame from the first base. Between the V and J ends, shortened by 5 bases and 3 bases respectively, the junction contains 13 bases. The germline V gene sets CDR1 to SNHLY and CDR2 to FYNNEI.

The chain links TRBV2 with TRBJ2-2; the best D guess is TRBD1, with 6 bases matching. The starting material was peripheral blood, obtained on day 0 of AZD1222 vaccination. This TCR was sampled from an adult in good health. The CDR3 region has the sequence CASSTGSGDTGELFF. The DNA is as follows: TGTGCCAGCAGTACAGGGAGTGGGGACACCGGGGAGCTGTTTTTT.